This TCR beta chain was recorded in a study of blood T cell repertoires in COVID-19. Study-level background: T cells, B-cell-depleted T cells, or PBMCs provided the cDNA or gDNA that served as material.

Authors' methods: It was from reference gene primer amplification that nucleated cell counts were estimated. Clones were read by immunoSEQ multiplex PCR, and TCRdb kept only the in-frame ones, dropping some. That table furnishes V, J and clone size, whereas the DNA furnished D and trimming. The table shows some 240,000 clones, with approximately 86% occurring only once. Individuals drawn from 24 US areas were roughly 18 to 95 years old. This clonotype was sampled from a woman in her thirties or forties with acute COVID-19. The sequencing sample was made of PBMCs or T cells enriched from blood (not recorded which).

For the CDR3, the DNA is TGTGCCAGCAGCTTAGGGACTAGCTACAGCTCCTACGAGCAGTACTTC. Translation gives CASSLGTSYSSYEQYF. This sequence joins TRBV11-2 and TRBJ2-7, with 8 bases matching TRBD2. V lost 1 base to trimming and J lost 0 bases; unmatched junction nucleotides: 5. The CDR3 runs 16 residues. Per the germline V gene, CDR1 is SGHAT and CDR2 is FQNNGV.